The subject of this entry is one T cell receptor (beta chain). The antigen is undetermined. Combining a sample-barcoded 5' primer with a J-beta primer mix, a second PCR ran for about 6 to 12 cycles. TCRdb used MiXCR to reprocess the 5' RACE reads, holding one entry per CDR3 protein. The repertoire consists of approximately 1,700,000 distinct CDR3 sequences, with approximately 40% occurring once and the leading ten covering under 25%. These data are taken from a study of blood T cells in healthy people across ages. Total RNA was isolated from each sample in quantities of at least 6 micrograms. The junction had 4 bases not matched to a gene; V was cut back by 3 bases and J by 1 base. Germline V gene lookup returns CDR1 MNHEY and CDR2 SMNVEV (reference sequence). The CDR3 spans 15 residues. Study-wide results and limits: Strong correlation was found linking TCR beta diversity to naive T cell percentage. Age advanced and TCR beta diversity per million T cells fell, roughly linearly. Because sorting was not performed, PBMCs prevented conclusive naive versus antigen-experienced comparison.

The V call is TRBV27, the J call TRBJ2-7; 9 bases agree with TRBD1. The sequenced material came from blood. This TCR was recovered from a human donor in good health. The CDR3 bases are TGTGCCAGCAGTTTCGTGGGGACAGGGTCCTACGAGCAGTACTTC. It translates to CASSFVGTGSYEQYF.